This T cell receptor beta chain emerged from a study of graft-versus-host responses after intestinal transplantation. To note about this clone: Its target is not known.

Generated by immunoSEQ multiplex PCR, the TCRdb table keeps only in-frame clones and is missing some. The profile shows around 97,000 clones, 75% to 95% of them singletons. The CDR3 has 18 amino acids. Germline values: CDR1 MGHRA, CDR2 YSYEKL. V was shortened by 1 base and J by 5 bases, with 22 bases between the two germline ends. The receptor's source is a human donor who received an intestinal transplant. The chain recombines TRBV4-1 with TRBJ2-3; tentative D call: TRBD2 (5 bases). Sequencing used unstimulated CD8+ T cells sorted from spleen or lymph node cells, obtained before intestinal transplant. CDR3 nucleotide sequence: TGCGCCAGCAGCCAAGGTCCCCTCCTAGGAGGTAGTAAAGATACGCAGTATTTT. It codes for CASSQGPLLGGSKDTQYF.